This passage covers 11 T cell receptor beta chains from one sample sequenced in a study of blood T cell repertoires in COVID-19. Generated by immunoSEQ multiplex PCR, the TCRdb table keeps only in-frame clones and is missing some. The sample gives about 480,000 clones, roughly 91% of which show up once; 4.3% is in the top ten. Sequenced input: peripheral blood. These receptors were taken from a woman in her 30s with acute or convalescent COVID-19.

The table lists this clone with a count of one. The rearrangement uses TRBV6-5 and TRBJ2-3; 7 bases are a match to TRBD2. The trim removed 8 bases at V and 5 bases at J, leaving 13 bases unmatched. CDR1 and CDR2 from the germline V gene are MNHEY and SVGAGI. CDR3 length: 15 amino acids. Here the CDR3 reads CASRLAVYLGDTQYF. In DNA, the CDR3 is TGTGCCAGCCGTCTAGCGGTTTATCTAGGAGATACGCAGTATTTT.

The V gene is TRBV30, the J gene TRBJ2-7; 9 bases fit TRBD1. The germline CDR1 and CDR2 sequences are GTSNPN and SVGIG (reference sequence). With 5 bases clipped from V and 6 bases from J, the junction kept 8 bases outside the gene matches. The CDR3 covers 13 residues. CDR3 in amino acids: CAWGRDREAEQYF. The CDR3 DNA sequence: TGTGCCTGGGGCCGGGACAGGGAGGCCGAGCAGTACTTC.

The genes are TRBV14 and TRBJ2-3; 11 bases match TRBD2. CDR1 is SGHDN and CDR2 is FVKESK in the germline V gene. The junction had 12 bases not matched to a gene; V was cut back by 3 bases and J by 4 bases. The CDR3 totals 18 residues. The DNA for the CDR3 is TGTGCCAGCAGCCACGAAGCCGGGACTAGCGGTCGGGCAGATACGCAGTATTTT. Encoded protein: CASSHEAGTSGRADTQYF.

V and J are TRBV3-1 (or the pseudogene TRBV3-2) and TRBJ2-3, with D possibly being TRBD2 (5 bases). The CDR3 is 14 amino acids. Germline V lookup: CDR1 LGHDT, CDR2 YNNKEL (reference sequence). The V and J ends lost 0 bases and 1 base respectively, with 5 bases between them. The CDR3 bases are TGTGCCAGCAGCCAAGACGGGGGCACAGATACGCAGTATTTT. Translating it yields CASSQDGGTDTQYF.

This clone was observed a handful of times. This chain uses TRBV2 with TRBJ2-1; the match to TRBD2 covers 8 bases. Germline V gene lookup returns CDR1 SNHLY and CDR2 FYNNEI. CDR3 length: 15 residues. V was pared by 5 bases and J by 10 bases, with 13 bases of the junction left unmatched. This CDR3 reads CASSWPGLGAEEQFF. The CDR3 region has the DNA TGTGCCAGCAGTTGGCCGGGACTAGGAGCCGAGGAGCAGTTCTTC.

CDR3 nucleotides: TGTGCCAGCAGCCTGGGCACCTACTACGAGCAGTACTTC. Its protein product is CASSLGTYYEQYF. The chain links TRBV14 to TRBJ2-7; the D is unclear. Trimming left V 4 bases short and J 3 bases short, with 10 bases between. This CDR3 has 13 amino acids. CDR1 and CDR2 (germline): SGHDN, FVKESK.

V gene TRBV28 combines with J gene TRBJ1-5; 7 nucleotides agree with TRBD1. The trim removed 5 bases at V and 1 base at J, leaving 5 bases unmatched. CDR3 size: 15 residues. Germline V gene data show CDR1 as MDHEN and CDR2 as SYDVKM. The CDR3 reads CASSQQGLSNQPQHF. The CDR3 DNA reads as TGTGCCAGCAGTCAACAGGGGCTGAGCAATCAGCCCCAGCATTTT.

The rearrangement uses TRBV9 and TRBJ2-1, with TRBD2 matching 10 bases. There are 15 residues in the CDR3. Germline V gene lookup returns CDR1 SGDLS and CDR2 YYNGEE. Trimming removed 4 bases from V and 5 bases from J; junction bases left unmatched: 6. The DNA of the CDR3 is TGTGCCAGCAGCCTGCGGCTAGCGGGGGACAATGAGCAGTTCTTC. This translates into CASSLRLAGDNEQFF.

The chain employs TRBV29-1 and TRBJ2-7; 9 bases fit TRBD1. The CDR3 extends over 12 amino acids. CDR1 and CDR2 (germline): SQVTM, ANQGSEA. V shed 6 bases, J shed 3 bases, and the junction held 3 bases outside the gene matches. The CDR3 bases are TGCAGCGTAGCGGACAGGGGCTACGAGCAGTACTTC. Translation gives CSVADRGYEQYF.

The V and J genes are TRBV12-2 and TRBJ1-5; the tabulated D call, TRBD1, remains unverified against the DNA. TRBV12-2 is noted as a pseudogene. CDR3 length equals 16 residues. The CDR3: CASRSDDRVSNQPQHF. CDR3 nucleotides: TGTGCAAGTCGCTCAGATGACAGGGTTAGCAATCAGCCCCAGCATTTT.

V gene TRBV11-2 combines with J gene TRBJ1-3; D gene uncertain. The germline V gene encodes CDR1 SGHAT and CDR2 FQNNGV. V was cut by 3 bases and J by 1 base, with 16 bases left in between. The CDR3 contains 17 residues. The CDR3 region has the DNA TGTGCCAGCAGCTTCATCGCAACGGGAAATTCTGGAAACACCATATATTTT. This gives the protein CASSFIATGNSGNTIYF.